Listed below are T cell receptor beta chains from one sample, sequenced in a study of brain T cells in children with intractable seizures. Here immunoSEQ multiplex PCR was the method, and the copy in TCRdb shows in-frame clones only, minus some. The data show hundreds of thousands of clones, roughly 93% seen once. Source: peripheral blood, taken roughly 5 months after surgery. These receptors were obtained from a boy in the first two years of life with tuberous sclerosis and intractable seizures. Both conserved end residues are part of each CDR3. Fields, in order: CDR3 DNA, CDR3 protein, clone size, V gene, J gene, D gene. The D gene is left open where the match is weak. Only part of the rows carry a size: once, few, many, or a class if the clone is expanded.

DNA: TGCGCCAGCAGCCAAGAAGGACTAGCGGGGGCCCCTCTCGATGAGCAGTTCTTC; CDR3: CASSQEGLAGAPLDEQFF; size: .; V: TRBV4-1; J: TRBJ2-1; D: TRBD2
DNA: TGTGCCAGCAGGTCCCGGGGGTATGGCTACACCTTC; CDR3: CASRSRGYGYTF; size: .; V: TRBV27; J: TRBJ1-2; D: .
DNA: TGTGCCAGCAGTTGGGGCGGTGAGCAGTTCTTC; CDR3: CASSWGGEQFF; size: .; V: TRBV27; J: TRBJ2-1; D: .
DNA: TGTGCCAGCACCTTACACACTAGCGGGGGGGCAGCAGATACGCAGTATTTT; CDR3: CASTLHTSGGAADTQYF; size: .; V: TRBV3-1/TRBV3-2; J: TRBJ2-3; D: TRBD2
DNA: TGTGCCAGCAGCTTCGAGGCTGCCGAGACCCAGTACTTC; CDR3: CASSFEAAETQYF; size: once; V: TRBV11-2; J: TRBJ2-5; D: .
DNA: TGTGCCAGCAGCAGATTTCAAACCGGGACTTACAATGAGCAGTTCTTC; CDR3: CASSRFQTGTYNEQFF; size: .; V: TRBV2; J: TRBJ2-1; D: .
DNA: TGTGCCAGCAGCTTAGGTTTCCTCCGGGCCCCCGGGCTCAACAATGAGCAGTTCTTC; CDR3: CASSLGFLRAPGLNNEQFF; size: once; V: TRBV11-2; J: TRBJ2-1; D: .
DNA: TGTGCCAGCAGCTCCCGACTAGCGGGATACGAGCAGTACTTC; CDR3: CASSSRLAGYEQYF; size: .; V: TRBV13; J: TRBJ2-7; D: TRBD2
DNA: TGTGCCAGCAGTCCCGCTTTGGGTAGCAATCAGCCCCAGCATTTT; CDR3: CASSPALGSNQPQHF; size: .; V: TRBV6-5; J: TRBJ1-5; D: .
DNA: TGTGCCAGCAGCTTAGCTTCTGGACCTAACTCCGAGCAGTACTTC; CDR3: CASSLASGPNSEQYF; size: .; V: TRBV7-6; J: TRBJ2-7; D: .
DNA: TGCGCCAGCAGCAAAAGTGACCTTTCTGGTTCACCCCTCCACTTT; CDR3: CASSKSDLSGSPLHF; size: few; V: TRBV5-1; J: TRBJ1-6; D: .
DNA: TGTGCCAGCAGCCAAGAGACAGGGACCTACGAGCAGTACTTC; CDR3: CASSQETGTYEQYF; size: once; V: TRBV3-1/TRBV3-2; J: TRBJ2-7; D: TRBD1
DNA: TGCGCCAGCAGCCAAGATGTTAGCGTGGCCTCCTACGAGCAGTACTTC; CDR3: CASSQDVSVASYEQYF; size: .; V: TRBV4-1; J: TRBJ2-7; D: .
DNA: TGCGCCAGCAGCTTGGCCGGGACTAGCGGGATTGGAGAGCAGTTCTTC; CDR3: CASSLAGTSGIGEQFF; size: few; V: TRBV5-1; J: TRBJ2-1; D: TRBD2
DNA: TGTGCCAGCAGCCAAGGGACAGGGTCGGATTACAATGAGCAGTTCTTC; CDR3: CASSQGTGSDYNEQFF; size: .; V: TRBV14; J: TRBJ2-1; D: TRBD1
DNA: TGTGCCACCAGTGCTCGGGACAGGGGAAACACTGAAGCTTTCTTT; CDR3: CATSARDRGNTEAFF; size: .; V: TRBV24-1; J: TRBJ1-1; D: TRBD1
DNA: TGTGCCAGCCCTGGGGGCGGGGGGGCTCAAATGGTGTTTTCCTACAATGAGCAGTTCTTC; CDR3: CASPGGGGAQMVFSYNEQFF; size: .; V: TRBV2; J: TRBJ2-1; D: TRBD2
DNA: TGCGCCAGCAGCTCCCTAGGGGGTTTTGGATATGGCTACACCTTC; CDR3: CASSSLGGFGYGYTF; size: .; V: TRBV5-1; J: TRBJ1-2; D: .
DNA: TGTGCCACAACTAGCGGGCAGAGCTCTGGGGCCAACGTCCTGACTTTC; CDR3: CATTSGQSSGANVLTF; size: .; V: TRBV28; J: TRBJ2-6; D: TRBD2
DNA: TGTGCCATACCCCCCGGGAGGATAGGGACTGAAGCTTTCTTT; CDR3: CAIPPGRIGTEAFF; size: .; V: TRBV30; J: TRBJ1-1; D: .
DNA: TGTGCCAGCAGCTTAAGGAGCTCTGGAAACACCATATATTTT; CDR3: CASSLRSSGNTIYF; size: .; V: TRBV5-6; J: TRBJ1-3; D: .
DNA: TGTGCCAGTAGTGCCAGGGTTGTGGGAACTGAAGCTTTCTTT; CDR3: CASSARVVGTEAFF; size: .; V: TRBV19; J: TRBJ1-1; D: .
DNA: TGTGCCAGCAGCCCCGGAGGTGGCTACGAGCAGTACTTC; CDR3: CASSPGGGYEQYF; size: few; V: TRBV7-6; J: TRBJ2-7; D: .
DNA: TGTGCCAGCAGCATGGACTCGACTGAAGCTTTCTTT; CDR3: CASSMDSTEAFF; size: .; V: TRBV2; J: TRBJ1-1; D: .
DNA: TGTGCCAGCAGCTTAGGTAGGGCAGGTAGTATTTACGAGCAGTACTTC; CDR3: CASSLGRAGSIYEQYF; size: .; V: TRBV11-2; J: TRBJ2-7; D: .
DNA: TGTGCCAGCAGTGACGACGTATCTACGCAGTATTTT; CDR3: CASSDDVSTQYF; size: .; V: TRBV6-6; J: TRBJ2-3; D: .
DNA: TGTGCCAGCAGCCAAGGTGTCCTAAGGACTGGGAATGAGCAGTTCTTC; CDR3: CASSQGVLRTGNEQFF; size: .; V: TRBV3-1/TRBV3-2; J: TRBJ2-1; D: .
DNA: TGTGCCAGCCAAGACGTCTCGGTTGAGCAGTACTTC; CDR3: CASQDVSVEQYF; size: .; V: TRBV28; J: TRBJ2-7; D: .
DNA: TGTGCCAGTATGGAACGGCGGATGAACACTGAAGCTTTCTTT; CDR3: CASMERRMNTEAFF; size: .; V: TRBV19; J: TRBJ1-1; D: .
DNA: TGTGCCAGCAGCCTACGGACAGGGAGGGACGGCTACACCTTC; CDR3: CASSLRTGRDGYTF; size: .; V: TRBV14; J: TRBJ1-2; D: TRBD1
DNA: TGTGCCAGCGCATGGGAGCGGTATGAAAAACTGTTTTTT; CDR3: CASAWERYEKLFF; size: .; V: TRBV28; J: TRBJ1-4; D: .
DNA: TGCGCCAGCAGCTTGGTGGTGACAGGGGGGTACGAGCAGTACTTC; CDR3: CASSLVVTGGYEQYF; size: .; V: TRBV5-1; J: TRBJ2-7; D: TRBD1
DNA: TGTGCCAGCAGTACTAGGGAAGGGCCAGATACGCAGTATTTT; CDR3: CASSTREGPDTQYF; size: .; V: TRBV5-4; J: TRBJ2-3; D: .
DNA: TGTGCCACAAGAAGCATGGGCACTGAAGCTTTCTTT; CDR3: CATRSMGTEAFF; size: .; V: TRBV19; J: TRBJ1-1; D: .
DNA: TGCGCCAGCAGCTTGTCGAGCGGGACCACCTACGAGCAGTACTTC; CDR3: CASSLSSGTTYEQYF; size: .; V: TRBV5-1; J: TRBJ2-7; D: TRBD2
DNA: TGTGCCAGCAGCTTACGAGTCTGGGGGTGGAACACTGAAGCTTTCTTT; CDR3: CASSLRVWGWNTEAFF; size: .; V: TRBV7-8; J: TRBJ1-1; D: .
DNA: TGTGCCACCTCAACGGGGGGCTTATACACCGGGGAGCTGTTTTTT; CDR3: CATSTGGLYTGELFF; size: .; V: TRBV19; J: TRBJ2-2; D: .
DNA: TGTGCCAGTAGCGAAGGTTGGCAGGGAAGGGATGGCTACACCTTC; CDR3: CASSEGWQGRDGYTF; size: .; V: TRBV19; J: TRBJ1-2; D: .
DNA: TGCAGTGCTAGTTTCGTGGGAACACCGAACACTGAAGCTTTCTTT; CDR3: CSASFVGTPNTEAFF; size: .; V: TRBV20-1; J: TRBJ1-1; D: .
DNA: TGTGCCAGCAGCTTAGAGCAGGAACGGTATGGCTACACCTTC; CDR3: CASSLEQERYGYTF; size: .; V: TRBV7-3; J: TRBJ1-2; D: .
DNA: TGTGCCAGCAGTGAAGTAACGGGAGCCACAGATACGCAGTATTTT; CDR3: CASSEVTGATDTQYF; size: once; V: TRBV2; J: TRBJ2-3; D: .
DNA: TGTGCCAGCAGCCCCGAGGGACTAGATGTATCCTACGAGCAGTACTTC; CDR3: CASSPEGLDVSYEQYF; size: once; V: TRBV21-1; J: TRBJ2-7; D: .
DNA: TGTGCCTGGAGTGTACTGGGCAAAAGAGACCACTCTGGAAACACCATATATTTT; CDR3: CAWSVLGKRDHSGNTIYF; size: .; V: TRBV30; J: TRBJ1-3; D: .
DNA: TGTGCCTGGAGTGTACGAACGATAGGGGACAATCAGCCCCAGCATTTT; CDR3: CAWSVRTIGDNQPQHF; size: .; V: TRBV30; J: TRBJ1-5; D: .